A single sample gave rise to the 7 T cell receptor beta chains below, sequenced in a study of blood T cell repertoires in COVID-19. Generated by immunoSEQ multiplex PCR, the TCRdb table keeps only in-frame clones and is missing some. This sample yields about 250,000 clones, of which roughly four fifths are seen a single time; roughly 10% belongs to the top ten. The sample was peripheral blood. The receptor source for this set is a man at least 80 years old with acute or convalescent COVID-19.

The chain has TRBV6-5 and TRBJ1-1, with 8 nucleotides matching TRBD1. The V segment lost 8 bases and the J segment 6 bases; nucleotides outside the gene matches: 8. Per germline, CDR1 MNHEY and CDR2 SVGAGI. The CDR3 runs 13 residues. DNA of the CDR3: TGTGCCAGCCAGGGACAGGTCCGACCTGAAGCTTTCTTT. Translating gives CASQGQVRPEAFF.

This clone was seen once. This chain joins TRBV28 and TRBJ1-2; 7 bases line up with TRBD1. CDR3 size: 15 residues. The V gene's germline CDR1 is MDHEN and CDR2 SYDVKM. V shed 7 bases and J 4 bases; nucleotides not matched to a gene: 12. The CDR3 DNA reads as TGTGCCAGCACCCGAAGAGGGACAGCCATCTATGGCTACACCTTC. Residues: CASTRRGTAIYGYTF.

This chain connects TRBV5-1 to TRBJ2-3; 12 bases fit TRBD1. J gave up 3 bases and V 2 bases, and 7 bases lay outside the gene matches. The CDR3 covers 17 residues. Germline V lookup: CDR1 SGHRS, CDR2 YFSETQ. The CDR3 protein is CASSFSPGQGATDTQYF. The CDR3 nucleotides are TGCGCCAGCAGCTTTAGCCCGGGACAGGGGGCTACAGATACGCAGTATTTT.

This clone was counted between two and nine times. The chain couples TRBV5-1 to TRBJ2-7; 7 nucleotides align to TRBD1. Losses at the gene ends were 6 bases for V and 0 bases for J; bases not matched to a gene: 3. The germline gives CDR1 SGHRS, CDR2 YFSETQ. This CDR3 comprises 13 residues. The CDR3 bases are TGCGCCAGCACTGGGACAGACTCCTACGAGCAGTACTTC. Encoded protein: CASTGTDSYEQYF.

The gene calls are TRBV3-1 (or the pseudogene TRBV3-2) and TRBJ1-3; D not certain. This CDR3 is built from 12 residues. Germline V CDR1 and CDR2: LGHDT, YNNKEL (reference sequence). Between the trimmed V and J ends, which lost 1 base and 4 bases, there was a span of 2 bases. CDR3 DNA: TGTGCCAGCAGCCAAGTAGGAAACACCATATATTTT. Amino acids: CASSQVGNTIYF.

Note on this clone: Other DNA sequences in the same sample also yield this CDR3. This chain connects TRBV28 to TRBJ1-2; 9 nucleotides agree with TRBD1. V lost 5 bases, J lost 7 bases, and 5 bases stayed unmatched. The CDR3 loop spans 13 amino acids. CDR1 is MDHEN, CDR2 SYDVKM, per germline. The CDR3 coding sequence is TGTGCCAGCAGTCTACAGGGGGCACGTGGCTACACCTTC. Translated: CASSLQGARGYTF.

The chain couples TRBV7-2 to TRBJ1-5; 7 bases agree with TRBD1. This CDR3 is built from 16 residues. J lost 3 bases, V lost 0 bases, and 5 bases had no gene match. In germline, CDR1 is SGHTA, CDR2 FQGNSA. DNA of the CDR3: TGTGCCAGCAGCTTAGCGGGCAGGGGGTACAATCAGCCCCAGCATTTT. Its protein is CASSLAGRGYNQPQHF. The entire variable domain, with the rest obtained from reference TRBV7-2 and TRBJ1-5, is as follows: GAGVSQSPSNKVTEKGKDVELRCDPISGHTALYWYRQSLGQGLEFLIYFQGNSAPDKSGLPSDRFSAERTGGSVSTLTIQRTQQEDSAVYLCASSLAGRGYNQPQHFGDGTRLSIL.